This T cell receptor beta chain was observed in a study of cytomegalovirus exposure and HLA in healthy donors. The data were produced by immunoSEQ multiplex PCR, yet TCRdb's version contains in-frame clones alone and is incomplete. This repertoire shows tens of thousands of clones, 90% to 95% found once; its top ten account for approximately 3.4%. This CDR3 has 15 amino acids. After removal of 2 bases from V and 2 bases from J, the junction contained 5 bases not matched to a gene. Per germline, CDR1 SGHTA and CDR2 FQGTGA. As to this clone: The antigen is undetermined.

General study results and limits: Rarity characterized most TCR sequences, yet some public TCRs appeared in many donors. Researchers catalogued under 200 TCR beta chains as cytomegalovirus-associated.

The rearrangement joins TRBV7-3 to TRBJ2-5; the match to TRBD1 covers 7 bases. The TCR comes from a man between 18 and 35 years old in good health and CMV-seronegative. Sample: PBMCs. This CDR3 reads CASSLLGTVQETQYF. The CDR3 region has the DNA TGTGCCAGCAGCTTACTGGGGACAGTTCAAGAGACCCAGTACTTC. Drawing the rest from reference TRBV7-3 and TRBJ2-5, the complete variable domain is GAGVSQTPSNKVTEKGKYVELRCDPISGHTALYWYRQSLGQGPEFLIYFQGTGAADDSGLPNDRFFAVRPEGSVSTLKIQRTERGDSAVYLCASSLLGTVQETQYFGPGTRLLVL.